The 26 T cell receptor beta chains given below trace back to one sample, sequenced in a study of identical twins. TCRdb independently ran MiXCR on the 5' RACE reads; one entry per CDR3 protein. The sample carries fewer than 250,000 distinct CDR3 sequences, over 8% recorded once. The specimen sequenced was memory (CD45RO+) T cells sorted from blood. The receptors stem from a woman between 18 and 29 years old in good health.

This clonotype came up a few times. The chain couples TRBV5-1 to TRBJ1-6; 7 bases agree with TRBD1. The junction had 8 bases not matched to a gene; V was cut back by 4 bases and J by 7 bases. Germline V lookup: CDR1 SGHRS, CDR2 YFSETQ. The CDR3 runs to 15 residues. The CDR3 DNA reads TGCGCCAGCAGCCTAGGGACAGCGGAGAATTCACCCCTCCACTTT. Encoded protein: CASSLGTAENSPLHF. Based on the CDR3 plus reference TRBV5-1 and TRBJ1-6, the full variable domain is KAGVTQTPRYLIKTRGQQVTLSCSPISGHRSVSWYQQTPGQGLQFLFEYFSETQRNKGNFPGRFSGRQFSNSRSEMNVSTLELGDSALYLCASSLGTAENSPLHFGNGTRLTVT.

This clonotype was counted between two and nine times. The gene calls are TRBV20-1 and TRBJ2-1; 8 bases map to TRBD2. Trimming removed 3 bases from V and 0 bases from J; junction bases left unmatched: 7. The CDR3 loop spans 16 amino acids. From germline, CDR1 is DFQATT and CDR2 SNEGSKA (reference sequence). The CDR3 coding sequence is TGCAGTGCTAGTCGGATAGCGGGGAGCTCCTACAATGAGCAGTTCTTC. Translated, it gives CSASRIAGSSYNEQFF.

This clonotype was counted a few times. CDR3 amino acids: CASSEPQGADTQYF. CDR3 nucleotide sequence: TGTGCCAGCAGTGAGCCCCAGGGGGCAGATACGCAGTATTTT. The chain uses TRBV25-1 and TRBJ2-3; 7 bases match TRBD1. Germline lookup yields CDR1 MGHDK and CDR2 SYGVNS. There are 14 residues in the CDR3. V shed 3 bases and J 4 bases; nucleotides not matched to a gene: 4.

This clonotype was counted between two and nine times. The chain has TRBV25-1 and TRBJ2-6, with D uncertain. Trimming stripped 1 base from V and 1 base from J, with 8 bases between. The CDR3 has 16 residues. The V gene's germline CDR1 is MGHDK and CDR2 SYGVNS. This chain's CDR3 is CASSEWAGSGANVLTF. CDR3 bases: TGTGCCAGCAGTGAATGGGCCGGTTCTGGGGCCAACGTCCTGACTTTC.

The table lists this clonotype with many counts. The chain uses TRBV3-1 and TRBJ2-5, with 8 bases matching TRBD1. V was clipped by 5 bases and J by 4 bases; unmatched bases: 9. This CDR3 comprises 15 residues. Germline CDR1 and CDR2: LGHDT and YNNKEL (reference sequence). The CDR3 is CASSFGTGVRETQYF. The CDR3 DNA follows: TGTGCCAGCAGCTTCGGGACAGGTGTTCGAGAGACCCAGTACTTC.

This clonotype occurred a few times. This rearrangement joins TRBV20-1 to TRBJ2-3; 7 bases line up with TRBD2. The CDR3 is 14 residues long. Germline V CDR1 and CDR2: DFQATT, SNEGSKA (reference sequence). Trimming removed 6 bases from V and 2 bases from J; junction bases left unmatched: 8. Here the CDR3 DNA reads TGCAGTGCCGGACGGCGGGAGTCCACAGATACGCAGTATTTT. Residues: CSAGRRESTDTQYF.

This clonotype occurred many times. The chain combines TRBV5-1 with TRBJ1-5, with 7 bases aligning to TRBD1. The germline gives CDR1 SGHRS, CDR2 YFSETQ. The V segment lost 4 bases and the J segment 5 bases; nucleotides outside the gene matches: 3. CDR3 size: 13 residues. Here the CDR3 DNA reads TGCGCCAGCAGCGCCGGGACAGATCAGCCCCAGCATTTT. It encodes CASSAGTDQPQHF.

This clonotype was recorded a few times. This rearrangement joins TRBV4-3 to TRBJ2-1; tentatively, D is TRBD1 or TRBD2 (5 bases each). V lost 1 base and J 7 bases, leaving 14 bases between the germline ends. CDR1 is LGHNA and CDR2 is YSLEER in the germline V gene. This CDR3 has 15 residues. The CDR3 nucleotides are TGCGCCAGCAGCCAAGTTTCGGGGCAGGCTAATGAGCAGTTCTTC. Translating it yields CASSQVSGQANEQFF.

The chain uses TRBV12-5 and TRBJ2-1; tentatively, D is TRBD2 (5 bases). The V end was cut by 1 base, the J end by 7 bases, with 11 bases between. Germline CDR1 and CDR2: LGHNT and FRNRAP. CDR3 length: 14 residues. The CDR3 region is CASGLGGSGNEQFF. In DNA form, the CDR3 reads TGTGCTAGTGGTTTGGGGGGATCGGGAAATGAGCAGTTCTTC.

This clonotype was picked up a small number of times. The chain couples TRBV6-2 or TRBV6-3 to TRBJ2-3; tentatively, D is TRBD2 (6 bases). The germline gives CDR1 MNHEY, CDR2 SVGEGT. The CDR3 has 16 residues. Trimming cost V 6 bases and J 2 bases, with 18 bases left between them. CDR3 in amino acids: CASSPRRAGSTDTQYF. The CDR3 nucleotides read TGTGCCAGCAGCCCCCGTAGGGCGGGATCCACAGATACGCAGTATTTT.

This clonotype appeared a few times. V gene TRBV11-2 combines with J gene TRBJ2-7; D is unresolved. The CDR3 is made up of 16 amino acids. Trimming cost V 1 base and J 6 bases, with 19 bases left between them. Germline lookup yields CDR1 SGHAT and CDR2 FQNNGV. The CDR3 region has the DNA TGTGCCAGCAGCTTAGTTGTGGGCAGCCTCACCGCCGAGCAGTACTTC. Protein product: CASSLVVGSLTAEQYF.

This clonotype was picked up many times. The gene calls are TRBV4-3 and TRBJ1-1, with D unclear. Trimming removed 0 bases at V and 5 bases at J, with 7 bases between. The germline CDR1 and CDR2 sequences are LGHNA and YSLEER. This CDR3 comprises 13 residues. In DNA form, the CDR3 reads TGCGCCAGCAGCCAAGATCCCCGGACTGAAGCTTTCTTT. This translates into CASSQDPRTEAFF.

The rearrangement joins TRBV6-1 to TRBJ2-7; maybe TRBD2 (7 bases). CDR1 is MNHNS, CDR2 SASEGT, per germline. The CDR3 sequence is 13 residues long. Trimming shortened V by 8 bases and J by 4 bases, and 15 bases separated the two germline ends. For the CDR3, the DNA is TGTGCCAGCGGGGGGGGACACCTATACGAGCAGTACTTC. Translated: CASGGGHLYEQYF.

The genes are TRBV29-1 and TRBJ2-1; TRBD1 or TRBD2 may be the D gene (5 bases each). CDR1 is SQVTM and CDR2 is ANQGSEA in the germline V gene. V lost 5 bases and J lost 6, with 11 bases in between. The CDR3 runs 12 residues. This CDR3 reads CSVPRDLNEQFF. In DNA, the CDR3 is TGCAGCGTTCCCCGGGACCTCAATGAGCAGTTCTTC.

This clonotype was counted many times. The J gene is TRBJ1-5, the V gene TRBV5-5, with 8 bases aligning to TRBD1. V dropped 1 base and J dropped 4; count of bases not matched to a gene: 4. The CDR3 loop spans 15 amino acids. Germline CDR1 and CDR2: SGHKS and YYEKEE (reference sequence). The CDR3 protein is CASSLHRQGNQPQHF. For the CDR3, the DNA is TGTGCCAGCAGCTTGCATCGACAGGGGAATCAGCCCCAGCATTTT.

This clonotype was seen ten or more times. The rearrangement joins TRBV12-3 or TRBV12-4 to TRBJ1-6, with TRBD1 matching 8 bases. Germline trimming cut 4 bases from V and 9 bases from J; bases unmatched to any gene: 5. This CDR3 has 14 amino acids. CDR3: CASSSTGVGSPLHF. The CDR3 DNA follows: TGTGCCAGCAGTTCGACAGGGGTGGGTTCACCCCTCCACTTT.

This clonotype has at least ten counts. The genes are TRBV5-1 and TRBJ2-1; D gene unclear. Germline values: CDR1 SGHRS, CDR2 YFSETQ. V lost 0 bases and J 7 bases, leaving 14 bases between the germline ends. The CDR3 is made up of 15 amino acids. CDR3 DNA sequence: TGCGCCAGCAGCTTGGGTACAGTCATACTGAATGAGCAGTTCTTC. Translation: CASSLGTVILNEQFF.

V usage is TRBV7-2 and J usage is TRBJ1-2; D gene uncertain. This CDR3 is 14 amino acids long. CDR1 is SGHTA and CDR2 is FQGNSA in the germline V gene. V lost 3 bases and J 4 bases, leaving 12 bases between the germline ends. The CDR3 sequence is CASSFASQGYGYTF. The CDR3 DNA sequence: TGTGCCAGCAGCTTCGCCAGTCAAGGCTATGGCTACACCTTC.

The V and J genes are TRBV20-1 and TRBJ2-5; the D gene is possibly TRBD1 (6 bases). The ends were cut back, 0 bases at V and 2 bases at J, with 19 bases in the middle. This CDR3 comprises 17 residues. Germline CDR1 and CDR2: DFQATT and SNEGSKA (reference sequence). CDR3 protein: CSARDPGSRRGQETQYF. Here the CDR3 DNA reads TGCAGTGCTAGAGACCCCGGCTCTCGAAGGGGGCAAGAGACCCAGTACTTC.

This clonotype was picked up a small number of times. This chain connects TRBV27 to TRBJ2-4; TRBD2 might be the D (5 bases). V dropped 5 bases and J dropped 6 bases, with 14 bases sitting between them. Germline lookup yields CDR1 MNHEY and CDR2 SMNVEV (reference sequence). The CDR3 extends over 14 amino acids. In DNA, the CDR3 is TGTGCCAGCAGTCCGGGAAGTCCGAGAAACATTCAGTACTTC. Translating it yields CASSPGSPRNIQYF.

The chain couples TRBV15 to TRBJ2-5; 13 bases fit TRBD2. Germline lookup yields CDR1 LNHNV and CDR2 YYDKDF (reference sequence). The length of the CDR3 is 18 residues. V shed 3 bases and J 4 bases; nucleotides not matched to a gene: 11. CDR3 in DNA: TGTGCCACCAGCAGGGTGACTAGCGGGAGGATTGTTTCAGAGACCCAGTACTTC. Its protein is CATSRVTSGRIVSETQYF.

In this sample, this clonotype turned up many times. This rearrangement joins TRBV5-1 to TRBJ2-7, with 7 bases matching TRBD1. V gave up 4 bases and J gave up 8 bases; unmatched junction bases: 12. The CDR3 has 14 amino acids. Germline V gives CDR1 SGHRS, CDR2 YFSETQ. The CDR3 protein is CASSDGTDADKQYF. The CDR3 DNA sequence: TGCGCCAGCAGCGACGGGACAGACGCAGATAAGCAGTACTTC.

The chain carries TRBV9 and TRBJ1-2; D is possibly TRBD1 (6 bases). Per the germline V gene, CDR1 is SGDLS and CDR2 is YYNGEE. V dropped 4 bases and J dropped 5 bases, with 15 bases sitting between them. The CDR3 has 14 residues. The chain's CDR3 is CASSRGQQEYGYTF. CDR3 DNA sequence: TGTGCCAGCAGCCGCGGACAGCAGGAATATGGCTACACCTTC.

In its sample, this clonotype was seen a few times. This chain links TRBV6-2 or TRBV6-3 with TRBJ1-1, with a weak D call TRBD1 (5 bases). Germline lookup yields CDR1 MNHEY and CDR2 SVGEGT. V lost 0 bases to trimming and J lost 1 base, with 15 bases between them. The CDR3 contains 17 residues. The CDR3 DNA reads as TGTGCCAGCAGTTACTCAAGGGGCAGGACGGGGAACACTGAAGCTTTCTTT. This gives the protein CASSYSRGRTGNTEAFF.

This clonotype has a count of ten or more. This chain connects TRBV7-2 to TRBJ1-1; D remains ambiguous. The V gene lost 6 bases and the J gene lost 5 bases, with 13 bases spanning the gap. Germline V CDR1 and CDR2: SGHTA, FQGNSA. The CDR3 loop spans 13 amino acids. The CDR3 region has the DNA TGTGCCAGCAGGAAACAAAGAGAGACTGAAGCTTTCTTT. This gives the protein CASRKQRETEAFF.

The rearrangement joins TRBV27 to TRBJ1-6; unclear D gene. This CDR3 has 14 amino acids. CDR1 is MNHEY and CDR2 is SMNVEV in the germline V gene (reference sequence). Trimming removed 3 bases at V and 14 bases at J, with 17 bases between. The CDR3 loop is CASSLGLVGIALHF. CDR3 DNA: TGTGCCAGCAGTTTGGGCCTAGTTGGTATCGCCCTCCACTTT.